This entry lists 15 T cell receptor beta chains sequenced from one sample in a study of PD-1 blockade in classical Hodgkin lymphoma. Profiling relied on immunoSEQ multiplex PCR, and the TCRdb table lists in-frame clones only, not all of them. The table shows 10,000 to 15,000 clones, with roughly 80% occurring only once. Every one of the patients relapsed after autologous stem cell transplantation (brentuximab vedotin exposure was variable). From thawed PBMCs, CD8+ T cells were isolated by magnetic negative selection. The sequencing here drew on CD8+ T cells from blood, taken at baseline. These receptors were collected from a human donor with classical Hodgkin lymphoma.

V gene TRBV2 combines with J gene TRBJ1-6, with D perhaps matching TRBD1 (5 bases). Trimming took off 4 bases at V and 5 bases at J, with 12 bases between the two ends. The length of the CDR3 is 15 residues. Germline lookup yields CDR1 SNHLY and CDR2 FYNNEI. The chain's CDR3 is CASSVAGVDNSPLHF. The CDR3, as DNA: TGTGCCAGCAGTGTGGCGGGGGTGGATAATTCACCCCTCCACTTT.

This chain joins TRBV5-4 and TRBJ2-5; 7 bases match TRBD2. V shed 6 bases, J shed 8 bases, and the junction held 7 bases outside the gene matches. The CDR3 length is 12 residues. From germline, CDR1 is SGHNT and CDR2 YYREEE (reference sequence). In DNA form, the CDR3 reads TGTGCCAGCAACCGGGACTACGATACCCAGTACTTC. It translates to CASNRDYDTQYF. The full variable domain, with the rest looked up from reference TRBV5-4 and TRBJ2-5, is ETGVTQSPTHLIKTRGQQVTLRCSSQSGHNTVSWYQQALGQGPQFIFQYYREEENGRGNFPPRFSGLQFPNYSSELNVNALELDDSALYLCASNRDYDTQYFGPGTRLLVL.

The V and J genes are TRBV12-5 and TRBJ1-3; D is ambiguous. Per the germline V gene, CDR1 is LGHNT and CDR2 is FRNRAP. V shed 4 bases and J shed 0 bases, with 7 bases lying between them. CDR3 length: 14 residues. The CDR3 bases are TGTGCTAGTGGTTATGGTAGCTCTGGAAACACCATATATTTT. Amino acid sequence: CASGYGSSGNTIYF.

The genes are TRBV19 and TRBJ2-7; 11 positions agree with TRBD2. This CDR3 contains 14 residues. V was clipped by 2 bases and J by 3 bases; unmatched bases: 0. The germline gives CDR1 LNHDA, CDR2 SQIVND (reference sequence). DNA for the CDR3: TGTGCCAGTAGTATAACTAGCGGGGGCTACGAGCAGTACTTC. Its protein product is CASSITSGGYEQYF.

This clone has only one observation. The chain is built from TRBV6-4 and TRBJ1-5, with unresolved D. This CDR3 is built from 14 residues. V lost 3 bases and J 0 bases, leaving 6 bases between the germline ends. Germline V gives CDR1 MRHNA, CDR2 SNTAGT. For the CDR3, the DNA is TGTGCCAGCAGTGAACAGCATAGCAATCAGCCCCAGCATTTT. Protein product: CASSEQHSNQPQHF.

The chain uses TRBV19 and TRBJ2-7; TRBD2 might be the D (5 bases). Germline lookup yields CDR1 LNHDA and CDR2 SQIVND (reference sequence). The CDR3 loop spans 13 amino acids. V was trimmed by 5 bases and J by 4 bases, leaving 12 bases between them. The CDR3 protein is CASSERLRYEQYF. In nucleotides, the CDR3 is TGTGCCAGTAGTGAGCGGCTACGGTACGAGCAGTACTTC.

This sequence joins TRBV5-4 and TRBJ2-1; maybe TRBD1 (6 bases). Between the trimmed V and J ends, which lost 1 base and 9 bases, there was a span of 14 bases. This CDR3 spans 14 amino acids. Germline V gene data show CDR1 as SGHNT and CDR2 as YYREEE (reference sequence). CDR3 DNA: TGTGCCAGCAGCTTGTTGGGGGCGGGCGGTGAGCAGTTCTTC. The encoded protein is CASSLLGAGGEQFF.

The chain is built from TRBV4-3 and TRBJ2-2, with unresolved D. The CDR3 totals 13 residues. Germline-derived CDR1 and CDR2 are LGHNA and YSLEER. With 4 bases removed from V and 2 bases from J, the gap between germline ends came to 5 bases. The CDR3 DNA reads as TGCGCCAGCAGCCCTTATAACACCGGGGAGCTGTTTTTT. Its translation is CASSPYNTGELFF.

This chain links TRBV19 with TRBJ1-2; D is unresolved. Looked up from germline, CDR1 is LNHDA and CDR2 is SQIVND (reference sequence). The CDR3 is 18 amino acids. V lost 8 bases, J lost 5 bases, and 30 bases lay in between. The CDR3 nucleotides are TGTGCCAGTTTCTCTAGGAGGTTCTTCGCCATCGAAAAATATGGCTACACCTTC. Translation gives CASFSRRFFAIEKYGYTF.

The chain links TRBV9 to TRBJ1-2, with a tentative D call TRBD1 (5 bases). This CDR3 spans 14 amino acids. Trimming left V 0 bases short and J 4 bases short, with 10 bases between. Germline V CDR1 and CDR2: SGDLS, YYNGEE. This chain's CDR3 is CASSVGAGSYGYTF. For the CDR3, the DNA is TGTGCCAGCAGCGTAGGGGCAGGGTCCTATGGCTACACCTTC.

The CDR3 spells CARSPGQPNTEAFF. CDR3 nucleotides: TGTGCCAGAAGTCCGGGACAGCCGAACACTGAAGCTTTCTTT. The rearrangement uses TRBV5-3 and TRBJ1-1, with TRBD1 matching over 7 bases. TRBV5-3 is placed among ORFs of uncertain function. CDR3 length equals 14 residues. J lost 1 base, V lost 5 bases, and 5 bases had no gene match.

V is TRBV2 and J is TRBJ2-1; possibly TRBD2 for D (6 bases). This CDR3 comprises 16 residues. Trimming removed 6 bases at V and 0 bases at J, with 15 bases between. Per the germline V gene, CDR1 is SNHLY and CDR2 is FYNNEI. The CDR3 region has the DNA TGTGCCAGCAGAACCCGGGACTGGAGCTCCTACAATGAGCAGTTCTTC. Protein sequence: CASRTRDWSSYNEQFF.

The gene calls are TRBV25-1 and TRBJ2-7; TRBD2 aligns across 7 bases. Germline V gene lookup returns CDR1 MGHDK and CDR2 SYGVNS. With V trimmed by 4 bases and J by 5 bases, 5 bases remained unmatched. CDR3 length: 13 amino acids. The CDR3 bases are TGTGCCAGCAGTGTGGGGACTATGGACGAGCAGTACTTC. Amino acid sequence: CASSVGTMDEQYF.

The chain couples TRBV19 to TRBJ2-7; D gene uncertain. The CDR3 has 14 amino acids. The germline V gene encodes CDR1 LNHDA and CDR2 SQIVND (reference sequence). V lost 7 bases and J 0 bases, leaving 13 bases between the germline ends. The CDR3 region has the DNA TGTGCCAGTACCCAAGGACGGAACTCCTACGAGCAGTACTTC. Residues: CASTQGRNSYEQYF.

The rearrangement uses TRBV10-2 and TRBJ2-7; 8 nucleotides match TRBD1. The CDR3 extends over 14 amino acids. J lost 1 base, V lost 7 bases, and 6 bases had no gene match. CDR1 WSHSY and CDR2 SAAADI come from the germline V gene. The CDR3 loop reads CASNPGQASYEQYF. The CDR3, as DNA: TGCGCCAGCAACCCGGGACAGGCTTCCTACGAGCAGTACTTC.